The following is a TCR beta chain sequence with its context. Deletions cut 5 bases from V and 4 bases from J, with 14 bases between. CDR3 length: 14 amino acids. Per germline, CDR1 DFQATT and CDR2 SNEGSKA (reference sequence). Genomic DNA was subjected to two-round multiplex PCR for amplification of TCR beta CDR3. Round one of PCR was performed, and it used primers specific to each TRBV and TRBJ gene. TCRdb redid the calling of the multiplex PCR reads with MiXCR, one entry per CDR3 protein. The sample yields about 14,000 distinct CDR3 sequences, 56% seen once. The sample is drawn from a study of prognosis after radiotherapy for stage I lung cancer. Two sampling time points were used, and around 6 milliliters of peripheral blood were drawn at each.

This specimen was PBMCs, taken before or after stereotactic body radiation therapy (not recorded which). J is TRBJ2-2 and V is TRBV20-1; D perhaps matches TRBD2 (6 bases). This TCR came from a donor over 45 with non-small cell lung cancer. CDR3 sequence: CSARPGGTTGELFF. CDR3 DNA: TGCAGTGCTCGACCCGGAGGGACCACCGGGGAGCTGTTTTTT.